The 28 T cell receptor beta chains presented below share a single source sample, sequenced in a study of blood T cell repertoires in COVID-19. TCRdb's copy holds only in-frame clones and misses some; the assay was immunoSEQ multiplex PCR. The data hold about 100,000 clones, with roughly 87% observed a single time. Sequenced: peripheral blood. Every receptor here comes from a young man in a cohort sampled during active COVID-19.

The CDR3 is CASSGGTSGGWYEQYF. The DNA for the CDR3 is TGTGCCAGCAGCGGTGGGACTAGCGGGGGGTGGTACGAGCAGTACTTC. V usage is TRBV5-4 and J usage is TRBJ2-7, with 15 nucleotides matching TRBD2. Germline V gene lookup returns CDR1 SGHNT and CDR2 YYREEE (reference sequence). The CDR3 sequence is 16 residues long. V trimming: 4 bases; J trimming: 4 bases; junction bases outside the gene matches: 6.

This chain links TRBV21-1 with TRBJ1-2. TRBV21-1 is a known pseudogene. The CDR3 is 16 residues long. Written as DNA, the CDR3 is TGTGCCAGCAGCCCCCCAACCGCCGGGGAGAACTATGGCTACACCTTC. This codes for CASSPPTAGENYGYTF.

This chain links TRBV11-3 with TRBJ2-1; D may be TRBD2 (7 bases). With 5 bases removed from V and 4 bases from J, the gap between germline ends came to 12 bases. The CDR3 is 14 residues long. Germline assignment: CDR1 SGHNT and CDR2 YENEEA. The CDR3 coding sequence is TGTGCCAGCAGCCTGGGGGGGGCTTACAATGAGCAGTTCTTC. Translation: CASSLGGAYNEQFF.

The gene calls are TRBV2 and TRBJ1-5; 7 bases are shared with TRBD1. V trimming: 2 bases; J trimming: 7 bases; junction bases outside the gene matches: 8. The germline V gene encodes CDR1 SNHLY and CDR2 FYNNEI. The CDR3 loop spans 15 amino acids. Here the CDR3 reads CASSETGSGGQPQHF. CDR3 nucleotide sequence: TGTGCCAGCAGTGAAACGGGGTCAGGGGGACAGCCCCAGCATTTT.

The CDR3 region has the DNA TGTGCCAGCAGGGGGCTTTGGGTAGCGGATCACAATGAGCAGTTCTTC. The encoded protein is CASRGLWVADHNEQFF. The chain employs TRBV27 and TRBJ2-1; possibly TRBD2 for D (6 bases). The V end was cut by 6 bases, the J end by 5 bases, with 20 bases between. The CDR3 spans 16 residues. Germline CDR1 is MNHEY and CDR2 is SMNVEV (reference sequence).

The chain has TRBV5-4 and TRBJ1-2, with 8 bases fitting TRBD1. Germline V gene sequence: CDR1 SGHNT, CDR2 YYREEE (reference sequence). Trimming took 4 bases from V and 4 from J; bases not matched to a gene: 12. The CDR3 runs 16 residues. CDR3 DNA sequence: TGTGCCAGCAGCCCCGAACGGACAGGGCGAATCTATGGCTACACCTTC. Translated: CASSPERTGRIYGYTF.

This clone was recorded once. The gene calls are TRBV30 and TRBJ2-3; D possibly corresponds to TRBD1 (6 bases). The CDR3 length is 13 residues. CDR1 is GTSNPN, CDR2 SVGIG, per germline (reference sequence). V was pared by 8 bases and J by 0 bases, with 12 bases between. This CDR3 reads CARRQASTDTQYF. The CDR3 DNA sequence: TGTGCCCGCAGACAGGCTAGCACAGATACGCAGTATTTT.

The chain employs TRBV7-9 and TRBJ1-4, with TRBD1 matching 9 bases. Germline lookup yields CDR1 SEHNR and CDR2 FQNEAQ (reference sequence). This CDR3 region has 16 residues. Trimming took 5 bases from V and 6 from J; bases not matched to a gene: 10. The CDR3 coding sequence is TGTGCCAGCAGCATACCACAGGGGGCGCGGCATGAAAAACTGTTTTTT. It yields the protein CASSIPQGARHEKLFF.

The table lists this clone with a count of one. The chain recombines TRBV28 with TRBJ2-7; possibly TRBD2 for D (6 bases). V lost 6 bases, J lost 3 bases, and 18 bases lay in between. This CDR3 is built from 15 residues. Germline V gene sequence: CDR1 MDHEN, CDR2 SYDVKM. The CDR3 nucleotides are TGTGCCAGCAGCCCCGGGGGAGCCCCTTTCTACGAGCAGTACTTC. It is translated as CASSPGGAPFYEQYF.

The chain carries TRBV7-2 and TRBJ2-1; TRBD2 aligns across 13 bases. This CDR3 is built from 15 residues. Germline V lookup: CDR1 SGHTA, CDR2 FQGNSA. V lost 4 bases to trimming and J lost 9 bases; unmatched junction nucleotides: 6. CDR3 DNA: TGTGCCAGCAGCTCAACTAGCGGGGGGGCCATTGAGCAGTTCTTC. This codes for CASSSTSGGAIEQFF.

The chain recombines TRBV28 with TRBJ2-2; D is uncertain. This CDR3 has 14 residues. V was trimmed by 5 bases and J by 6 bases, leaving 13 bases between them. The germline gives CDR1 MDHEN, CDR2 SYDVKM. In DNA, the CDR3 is TGTGCCAGCAGTCCACAGTTTGACCCCGGGGAGCTGTTTTTT. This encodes CASSPQFDPGELFF.

This CDR3 is CASSLDNRGGQDRNEQYF. The CDR3 nucleotides are TGTGCCAGCAGCTTAGATAACCGAGGCGGGCAGGATAGGAACGAGCAGTACTTC. The gene calls are TRBV11-2 and TRBJ2-7; the D gene is possibly TRBD2 (5 bases). This CDR3 has 18 residues. Germline V gene lookup returns CDR1 SGHAT and CDR2 FQNNGV. V gave up 0 bases and J gave up 5 bases, with 23 bases separating them.

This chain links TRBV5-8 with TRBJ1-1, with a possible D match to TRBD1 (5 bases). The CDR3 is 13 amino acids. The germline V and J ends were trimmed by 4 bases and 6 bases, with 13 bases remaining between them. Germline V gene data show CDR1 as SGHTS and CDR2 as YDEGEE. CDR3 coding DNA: TGTGCCAGCAGCCCATTGACGGGGGCTGAAGCTTTCTTT. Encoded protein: CASSPLTGAEAFF.

The CDR3 bases are TGTGCCAGCAGCCCCCCGGTTTCGGGTGAGCAGTTCTTC. It codes for CASSPPVSGEQFF. V and J are TRBV7-9 and TRBJ2-1; D gene uncertain. Trimming took 5 bases from V and 9 from J, leaving 14 bases between them. The germline V gene encodes CDR1 SEHNR and CDR2 FQNEAQ (reference sequence). This CDR3 comprises 13 residues.

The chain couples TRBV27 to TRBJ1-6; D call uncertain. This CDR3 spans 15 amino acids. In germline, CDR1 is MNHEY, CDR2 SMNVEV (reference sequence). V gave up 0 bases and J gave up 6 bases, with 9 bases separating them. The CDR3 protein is CASSLSNSPNSPLHF. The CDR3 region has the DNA TGTGCCAGCAGTTTATCGAACAGTCCTAATTCACCCCTCCACTTT.

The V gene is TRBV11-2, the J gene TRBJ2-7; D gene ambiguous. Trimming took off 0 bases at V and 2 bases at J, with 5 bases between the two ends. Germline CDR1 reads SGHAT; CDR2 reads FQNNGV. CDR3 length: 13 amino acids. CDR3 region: CASSLDYTYEQYF. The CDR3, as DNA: TGTGCCAGCAGCTTAGATTACACCTACGAGCAGTACTTC.

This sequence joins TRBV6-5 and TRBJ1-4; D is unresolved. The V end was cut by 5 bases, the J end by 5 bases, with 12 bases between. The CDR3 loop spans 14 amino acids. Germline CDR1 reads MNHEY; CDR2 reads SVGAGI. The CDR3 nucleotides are TGTGCCAGCAGTCGACAAATGGTAAATGAAAAACTGTTTTTT. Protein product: CASSRQMVNEKLFF.

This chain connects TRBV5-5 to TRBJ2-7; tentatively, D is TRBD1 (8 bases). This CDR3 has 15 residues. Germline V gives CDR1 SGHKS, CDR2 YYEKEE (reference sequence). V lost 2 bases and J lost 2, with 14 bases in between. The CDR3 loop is CASSFRTGTTYEQYF. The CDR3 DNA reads TGTGCCAGCAGCTTTCGGACAGGGACTACCTACGAGCAGTACTTC.

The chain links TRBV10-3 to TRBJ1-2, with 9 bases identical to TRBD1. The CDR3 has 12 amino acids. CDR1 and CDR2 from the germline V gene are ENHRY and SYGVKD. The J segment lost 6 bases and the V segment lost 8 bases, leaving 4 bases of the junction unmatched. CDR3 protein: CAISRTGDGYTF. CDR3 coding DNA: TGTGCCATCTCCAGGACAGGGGATGGCTACACCTTC.

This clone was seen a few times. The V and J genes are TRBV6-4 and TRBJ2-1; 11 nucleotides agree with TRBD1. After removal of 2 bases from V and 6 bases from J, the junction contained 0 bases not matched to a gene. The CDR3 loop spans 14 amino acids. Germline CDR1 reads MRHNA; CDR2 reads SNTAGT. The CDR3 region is CASSDGTGGNEQFF. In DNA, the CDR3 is TGTGCCAGCAGTGACGGGACAGGGGGCAATGAGCAGTTCTTC.

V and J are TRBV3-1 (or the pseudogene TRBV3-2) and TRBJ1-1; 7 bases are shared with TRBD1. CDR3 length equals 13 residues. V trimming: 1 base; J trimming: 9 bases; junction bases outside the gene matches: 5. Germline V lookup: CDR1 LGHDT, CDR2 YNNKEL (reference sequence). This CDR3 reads CASSQGEDRQAFF. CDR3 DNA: TGTGCCAGCAGCCAAGGGGAGGACAGGCAAGCTTTCTTT.

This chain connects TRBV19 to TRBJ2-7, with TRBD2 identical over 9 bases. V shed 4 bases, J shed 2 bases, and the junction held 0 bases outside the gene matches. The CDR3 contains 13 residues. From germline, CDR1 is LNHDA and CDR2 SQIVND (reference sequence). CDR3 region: CASSSGGAYEQYF. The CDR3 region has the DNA TGTGCCAGTAGTAGCGGGGGGGCCTACGAGCAGTACTTC.

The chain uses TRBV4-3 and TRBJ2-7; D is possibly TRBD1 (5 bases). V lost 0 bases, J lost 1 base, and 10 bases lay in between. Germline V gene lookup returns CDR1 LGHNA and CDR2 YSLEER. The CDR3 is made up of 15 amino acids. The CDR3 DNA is TGCGCCAGCAGCCAAGATCTCGACAGTTCCTACGAGCAGTACTTC. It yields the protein CASSQDLDSSYEQYF.

The CDR3 here is CASSQGRQTNTEAFF. The DNA of the CDR3 is TGCGCCAGCAGCCAAGGGAGACAGACCAACACTGAAGCTTTCTTT. V is TRBV4-1 and J is TRBJ1-1; weak D call: TRBD1 (5 bases). Trimming took 1 base from V and 2 from J, leaving 11 bases between them. Germline values: CDR1 MGHRA, CDR2 YSYEKL. This CDR3 spans 15 amino acids.

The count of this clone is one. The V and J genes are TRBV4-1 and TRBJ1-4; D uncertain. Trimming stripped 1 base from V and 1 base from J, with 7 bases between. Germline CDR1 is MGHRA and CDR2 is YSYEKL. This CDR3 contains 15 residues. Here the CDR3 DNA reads TGCGCCAGCAGCCAAGGCACCGGAACTAATGAAAAACTGTTTTTT. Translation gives CASSQGTGTNEKLFF.

The CDR3 region is CASSVSTYGYTF. The CDR3 DNA is TGTGCCAGCAGCGTAAGCACCTATGGCTACACCTTC. The genes are TRBV9 and TRBJ1-2; D ambiguous. Germline V gene lookup returns CDR1 SGDLS and CDR2 YYNGEE. The CDR3 has 12 residues. Trimming removed 1 base from V and 4 bases from J, with 5 bases in between. The full variable domain, rest sourced from reference TRBV9 and TRBJ1-2, is DSGVTQTPKHLITATGQRVTLRCSPRSGDLSVYWYQQSLDQGLQFLIQYYNGEERAKGNILERFSAQQFPDLHSELNLSSLELGDSALYFCASSVSTYGYTFGSGTRLTVV.

The CDR3 loop is CASSLVRGGDEQYF. In nucleotides, the CDR3 is TGTGCCAGCAGCTTAGTCAGGGGTGGGGACGAGCAGTACTTC. This chain joins TRBV7-6 and TRBJ2-7; D is possibly TRBD1 (6 bases). CDR1 is SGHVS and CDR2 is FNYEAQ in the germline V gene. Trimming stripped 1 base from V and 5 bases from J, with 12 bases between. The CDR3 has 14 residues.

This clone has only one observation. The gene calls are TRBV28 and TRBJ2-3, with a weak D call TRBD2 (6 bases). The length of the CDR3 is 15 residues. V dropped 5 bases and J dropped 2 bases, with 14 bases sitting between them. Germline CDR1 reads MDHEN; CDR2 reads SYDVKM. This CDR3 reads CASSTRDSYTDTQYF. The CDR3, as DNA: TGTGCCAGCAGTACAAGGGACTCATACACAGATACGCAGTATTTT.